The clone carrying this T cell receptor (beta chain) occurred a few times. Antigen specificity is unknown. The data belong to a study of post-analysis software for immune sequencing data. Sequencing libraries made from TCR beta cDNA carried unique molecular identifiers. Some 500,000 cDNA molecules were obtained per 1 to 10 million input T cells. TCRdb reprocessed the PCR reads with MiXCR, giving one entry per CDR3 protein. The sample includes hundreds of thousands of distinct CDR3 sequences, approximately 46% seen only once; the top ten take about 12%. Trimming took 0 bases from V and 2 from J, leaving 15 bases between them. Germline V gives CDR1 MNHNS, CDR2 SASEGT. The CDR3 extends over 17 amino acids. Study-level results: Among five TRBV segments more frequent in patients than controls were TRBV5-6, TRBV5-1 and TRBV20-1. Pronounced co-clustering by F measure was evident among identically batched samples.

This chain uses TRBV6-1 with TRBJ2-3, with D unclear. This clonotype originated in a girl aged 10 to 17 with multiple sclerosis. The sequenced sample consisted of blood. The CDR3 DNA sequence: TGTGCCAGCAGTGAAGCGGGCACAACCTTACCCACAGATACGCAGTATTTT. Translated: CASSEAGTTLPTDTQYF.